A selection of T cell receptor beta chains follows, all from one sample in a study of OX40 agonist ivuxolimab in advanced cancers. The table came from immunoSEQ multiplex PCR; TCRdb's copy has only in-frame clones and leaves some out. The sample has over 20,000 clones; just under 85% are singletons. The input for sequencing was CD4+ or CD8+ T cells sorted from blood, taken in a trial of the OX40 agonist ivuxolimab. These receptors were obtained from an adult with an advanced solid tumor such as melanoma, head and neck, liver or kidney cancer. Each CDR3 is given with its conserved first and last residue. A D gene is named only where the DNA matches it firmly. Size values are once, few and many counts, or a class for expanded clones, and some rows have none.

clone size	V gene	D gene	J gene	CDR3 protein	CDR3 DNA
once	TRBV7-6	TRBD2	TRBJ2-3	CASSLAGATDTQYF	TGTGCCAGCTCTTTAGCGGGCGCCACAGATACGCAGTATTTT
-	TRBV14	-	TRBJ1-2	CASSQGRHYGYTF	TGTGCCAGCAGCCAAGGCAGGCACTATGGCTACACCTTC
-	TRBV9	-	TRBJ2-7	CASSVDRGLREQYF	TGTGCCAGCAGCGTAGACCGGGGCCTACGGGAGCAGTACTTC
once	TRBV7-6	TRBD1	TRBJ1-1	CASSLGTRGQGDTEAFF	TGTGCCAGCAGCTTAGGGACGAGAGGACAGGGGGACACTGAAGCTTTCTTT
-	TRBV30	-	TRBJ2-1	CAWSVGASSYNEQFF	TGTGCCTGGAGTGTAGGAGCGAGCTCCTACAATGAGCAGTTCTTC
-	TRBV13	-	TRBJ2-1	CASRGSYNEQFF	TGTGCCAGCCGGGGTTCCTACAATGAGCAGTTCTTC
-	TRBV19	TRBD2	TRBJ2-7	CASSMSGDYYEQYF	TGTGCCAGTAGTATGAGCGGGGACTACTACGAGCAGTACTTC
-	TRBV10-3	-	TRBJ1-1	CAISESSTEAFF	TGTGCCATCAGTGAGTCGAGCACTGAAGCTTTCTTT
-	TRBV9	TRBD1	TRBJ2-7	CASSVGTGALSEQYF	TGTGCCAGCAGCGTAGGGACAGGGGCCCTCTCCGAGCAGTACTTC
-	TRBV11-3	-	TRBJ2-1	CASSSRGYNEQFF	TGTGCCAGCAGCTCCCGGGGCTACAATGAGCAGTTCTTC
few	TRBV7-9	TRBD1	TRBJ2-2	CASSLWTGQRGELFF	TGTGCCAGCAGCCTTTGGACAGGGCAAAGGGGGGAGCTGTTTTTT
-	TRBV7-8	-	TRBJ1-4	CASSLGRLLNEKLFF	TGTGCCAGCAGCTTAGGGCGACTCCTCAATGAAAAACTGTTTTTT
-	TRBV9	TRBD2	TRBJ2-3	CASSASGRALDTQYF	TGTGCCAGCAGCGCTAGCGGGAGGGCCTTAGATACGCAGTATTTT
-	TRBV5-6	TRBD1	TRBJ2-4	CASSATGTGFNIQYF	TGTGCCAGCAGCGCAACCGGGACAGGGTTCAACATTCAGTACTTC
-	TRBV7-9	-	TRBJ2-5	CASSITPGMGYQETQYF	TGTGCCAGCAGTATTACCCCCGGTATGGGATACCAAGAGACCCAGTACTTC
-	TRBV19	-	TRBJ1-5	CASSIGRVSNQPQHF	TGTGCCAGTAGTATAGGCAGGGTTAGCAATCAGCCCCAGCATTTT
-	TRBV18	TRBD2	TRBJ2-3	CASSTITSGSVWSDTQYF	TGTGCCAGCTCAACAATAACTAGCGGGAGTGTTTGGTCAGATACGCAGTATTTT
medium-sized	TRBV2	TRBD2	TRBJ2-2	CASHPAGGAGELFF	TGTGCCAGTCATCCAGCGGGAGGGGCCGGGGAGCTGTTTTTT
-	TRBV2	-	TRBJ2-3	CASSRAPSTDTQYF	TGTGCCAGCAGTAGGGCCCCTAGCACAGATACGCAGTATTTT
-	TRBV19	-	TRBJ1-2	CASSMGPGNGYTF	TGTGCCAGTAGTATGGGACCGGGAAATGGCTACACCTTC
-	TRBV9	-	TRBJ2-7	CASSPFKSSYEQYF	TGTGCCAGCAGCCCCTTTAAGAGCTCCTACGAGCAGTACTTC
medium-sized	TRBV28	-	TRBJ2-7	CASSLSEVAPGYEQYF	TGTGCCAGCAGTTTATCAGAGGTCGCGCCCGGTTATGAGCAGTACTTC
-	TRBV11-3	TRBD2	TRBJ2-1	CASSWTSGRAYNEQFF	TGTGCCAGCAGCTGGACTAGCGGGAGGGCTTACAATGAGCAGTTCTTC
-	TRBV19	-	TRBJ2-7	CASSIGQIHYEQYF	TGTGCCAGTAGTATAGGGCAGATCCACTACGAGCAGTACTTC
-	TRBV5-6	-	TRBJ1-1	CASSTTGRVYPEAFF	TGTGCCAGCAGTACTACGGGCAGGGTCTACCCTGAAGCTTTCTTT
-	TRBV6-5	-	TRBJ1-2	CASSYSTANYGYTF	TGTGCCAGCAGTTACTCGACCGCAAACTATGGCTACACCTTC